There are a few counts of the clone carrying this TCR beta chain. Its antigen is unknown. The data stem from a study of CD8 T cells in ankylosing spondylitis. Study findings and constraints: Reportedly, disease-linked clones are significantly enriched in ankylosing spondylitis patients' matched synovial fluid. The study identified a TCR beta motif of under ten highly homologous variants that appeared characteristic of ankylosing spondylitis blood. Some motif variants had been reported before (in reactive arthritis synovial fluid and blood).

With molecular barcodes, quantitative 5'-RACE was used to make the TCR beta libraries. Each CDR3 protein gets one entry after TCRdb re-called the 5' RACE reads with MiXCR. In the table there are approximately 140,000 distinct CDR3 sequences, approximately 44% of which are singletons. CDR1 is ENHRY and CDR2 is SYGVKD in the germline V gene. This CDR3 is 13 amino acids long. V was clipped by 8 bases and J by 5 bases; unmatched bases: 5. This sequence was found in a male donor with ankylosing spondylitis. The chain combines TRBV10-3 with TRBJ2-1, with 8 positions matching TRBD2. Input material: synovial fluid, either unsorted or a sorted T cell fraction (not recorded which). CDR3 residues: CAIENSGNNEQFF. The DNA for the CDR3 is TGTGCCATCGAAAATAGCGGGAACAATGAGCAGTTCTTC.